These T cell receptor beta chains were read from a single sample in a study of beta chain features in type 1 diabetes. Profiling relied on immunoSEQ multiplex PCR, and the TCRdb table lists in-frame clones only, not all of them. Here the sample spans hundreds of thousands of clones, 9.5% to 13% being singletons. Sample: naive CD4+ T cells from blood. The origin of the receptors is a man aged 30 to 45 with type 1 diabetes. Each CDR3 is given with its conserved first and last residue. The D gene is left open where the match is weak. Expanded clones get a size class; other rows say once, few or many, or leave the size out.

v_call	clone_size	j_call	d_call	cdr3_nt	cdr3_aa
TRBV7-9	.	TRBJ2-7	TRBD1	TGTGCCAGCAGCTTAACTGTGGGGACAGTGAATTACGAGCAGTACTTC	CASSLTVGTVNYEQYF
TRBV7-9	.	TRBJ1-1	TRBD1	TGTGCCAGCAGCTACTCACAGGGGACCACTGAAGCTTTCTTT	CASSYSQGTTEAFF
TRBV9	few	TRBJ1-2	TRBD1	TGTGCCAGCAGCGTAGGGACAGGGTCGGGCGGCTACACCTTC	CASSVGTGSGGYTF
TRBV14	once	TRBJ1-1	TRBD1	TGTGCCAGCAGCCAAACGCGGGACAGGCGAATGAACACTGAAGCTTTCTTT	CASSQTRDRRMNTEAFF
TRBV5-1	.	TRBJ1-1	TRBD1	TGCGCCAGCAGCCTAGACAGGGGGCTTTCTGAAGCTTTCTTT	CASSLDRGLSEAFF
TRBV6-5	.	TRBJ1-6	TRBD1	TGTGCCAGCAGTACCACAGGGGTGCATTCACCCCTCCACTTT	CASSTTGVHSPLHF
TRBV10-3	few	TRBJ2-7	.	TGTGCCATCAAGCCCAGCGGGCCCTACGAGCAGTACTTC	CAIKPSGPYEQYF
TRBV7-2	.	TRBJ2-5	TRBD2	TGTGCCAGCAGCTTAGTAGTTAGCGGGGGGAGGGAGACCCAGTACTTC	CASSLVVSGGRETQYF
TRBV9	few	TRBJ2-5	.	TGTGCCAGCAGCGTAGGGGATAGCGGTGGAGAGACCCAGTACTTC	CASSVGDSGGETQYF
TRBV7-9	.	TRBJ2-2	TRBD1	TGTGCCAGCCAGGGGGATAAGGCGAACACCGGGGAGCTGTTTTTT	CASQGDKANTGELFF